This T cell receptor (beta chain) is drawn from a study of cytomegalovirus exposure and HLA in healthy donors. Germline lookup yields CDR1 SGHRS and CDR2 YFSETQ. J lost 3 bases, V lost 4 bases, and 2 bases had no gene match. The CDR3 runs 13 residues. Researchers ran the PCR with 60 Vbeta and 13 Jbeta primers. Only in-frame clones appear in the TCRdb table, and some are missing; sequencing was by immunoSEQ multiplex PCR. The repertoire holds about 210,000 clones, 82% seen once, with about 6.4% in the top ten. What was sequenced was PBMCs. V and J are TRBV5-1 and TRBJ1-2, with 8 bases aligning to TRBD1. This receptor was obtained from a man aged 35 to 55 in good health and CMV-seropositive. CDR3 bases: TGCGCCAGCAGCCCGGGACAGGACTATGGCTACACCTTC. This gives the protein CASSPGQDYGYTF.